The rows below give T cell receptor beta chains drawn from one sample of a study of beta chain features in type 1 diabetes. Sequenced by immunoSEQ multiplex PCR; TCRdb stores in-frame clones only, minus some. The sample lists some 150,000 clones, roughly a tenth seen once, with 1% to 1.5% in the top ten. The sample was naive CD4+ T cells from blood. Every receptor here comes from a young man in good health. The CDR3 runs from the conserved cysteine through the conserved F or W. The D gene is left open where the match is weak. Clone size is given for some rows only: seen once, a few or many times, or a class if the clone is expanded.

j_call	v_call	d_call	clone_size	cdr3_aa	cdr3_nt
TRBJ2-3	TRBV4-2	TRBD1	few	CASSQGDSKDTQYF	TGTGCCAGCAGCCAAGGGGACAGTAAAGATACGCAGTATTTT
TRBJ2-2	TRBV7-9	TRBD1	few	CASSSQGGNTGELFF	TGTGCCAGCAGCTCACAGGGGGGTAACACCGGGGAGCTGTTTTTT
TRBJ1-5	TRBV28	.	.	CASSWGDSSWNQPQHF	TGTGCCAGCAGTTGGGGCGACAGCTCCTGGAATCAGCCCCAGCATTTT
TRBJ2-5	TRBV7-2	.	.	CASSQYQETQYF	TGTGCCAGCAGTCAGTACCAAGAGACCCAGTACTTC
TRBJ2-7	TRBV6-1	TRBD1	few	CASSGMTGAGYEQYF	TGTGCCAGCAGTGGGATGACAGGGGCAGGGTACGAGCAGTACTTC
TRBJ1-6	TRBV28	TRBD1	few	CASSQTGGKSPLHF	TGTGCCAGCAGTCAGACAGGGGGCAAATCACCCCTCCACTTT
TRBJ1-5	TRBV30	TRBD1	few	CAWSRDRGPRGNQPQHF	TGTGCCTGGAGTCGGGACAGGGGGCCTAGGGGCAATCAGCCCCAGCATTTT
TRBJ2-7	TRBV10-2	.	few	CASSEARRSSYEQYF	TGCGCCAGCAGTGAAGCGCGGAGGAGCTCCTACGAGCAGTACTTC
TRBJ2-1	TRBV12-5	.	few	CASVFRGNYNEQFF	TGTGCTAGTGTTTTTAGAGGCAACTACAATGAGCAGTTCTTC
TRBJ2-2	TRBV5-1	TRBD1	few	CASSTTGTNTGELFF	TGCGCCAGCAGCACGACAGGGACGAACACCGGGGAGCTGTTTTTT
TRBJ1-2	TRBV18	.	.	CASSPPGQPNYGYTF	TGTGCCAGCTCACCACCCGGACAGCCTAACTATGGCTACACCTTC
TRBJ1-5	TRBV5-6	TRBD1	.	CASSLLVGQGSNQPQHF	TGTGCCAGCAGCTTGTTAGTTGGACAGGGCAGCAATCAGCCCCAGCATTTT
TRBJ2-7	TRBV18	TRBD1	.	CASSPRDRGSSDEQYF	TGTGCCAGCTCGCCAAGGGACAGGGGGTCTTCGGACGAGCAGTACTTC
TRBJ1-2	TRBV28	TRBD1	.	CASSPGTGRVNGYTF	TGTGCCAGCAGTCCCGGGACAGGGAGGGTGAACGGCTACACCTTC
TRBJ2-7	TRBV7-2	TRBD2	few	CASSLTTGTTSYEQYF	TGTGCCAGCAGCCTAACCACCGGGACTACCTCCTACGAGCAGTACTTC
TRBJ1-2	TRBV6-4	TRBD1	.	CASRGTGGYGYTF	TGTGCCAGCAGGGGAACAGGGGGCTATGGCTACACCTTC
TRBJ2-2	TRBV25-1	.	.	CASSAGYPGELFF	TGTGCCAGCAGTGCCGGGTATCCCGGGGAGCTGTTTTTT
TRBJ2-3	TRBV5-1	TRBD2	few	CASSLGLAGGSTDTQYF	TGCGCCAGCAGCTTGGGACTAGCGGGGGGAAGCACAGATACGCAGTATTTT
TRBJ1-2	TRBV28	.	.	CASMRGVNYGYTF	TGTGCCAGCATGCGGGGGGTTAACTATGGCTACACCTTC
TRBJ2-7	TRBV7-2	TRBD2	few	CASSLGLAYTYEQYF	TGTGCCAGCAGCTTAGGACTAGCGTATACCTACGAGCAGTACTTC
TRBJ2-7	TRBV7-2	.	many	CASSSSGYEQYF	TGTGCCAGCAGCTCATCCGGCTACGAGCAGTACTTC
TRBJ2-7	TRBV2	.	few	CASSEARSGVGEQYF	TGTGCCAGCAGTGAAGCGCGGTCGGGAGTGGGCGAGCAGTACTTC
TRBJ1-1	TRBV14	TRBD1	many	CASSRQGAESTEAFF	TGTGCCAGCAGCCGGCAGGGGGCCGAGAGCACTGAAGCTTTCTTT
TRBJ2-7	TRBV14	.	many	CASSRSRSSYEQYF	TGTGCCAGCAGCCGATCTAGGAGCTCCTACGAGCAGTACTTC
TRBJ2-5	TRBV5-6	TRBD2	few	CASSRGLAGQETQYF	TGTGCCAGCAGCCGGGGACTAGCGGGGCAAGAGACCCAGTACTTC
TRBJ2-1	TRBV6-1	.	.	CASQSRNEQFF	TGTGCTTCCCAGTCCCGCAATGAGCAGTTCTTC
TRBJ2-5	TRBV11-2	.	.	CASSLMGTGTRETQYF	TGTGCCAGCAGCTTAATGGGAACCGGGACACGAGAGACCCAGTACTTC
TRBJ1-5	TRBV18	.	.	CASSPTTAGNQPQHF	TGTGCCAGCTCACCTACGACAGCCGGCAATCAGCCCCAGCATTTT
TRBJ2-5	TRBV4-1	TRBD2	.	CASSQDVGLADRETQYF	TGCGCCAGCAGCCAAGATGTGGGACTAGCGGATCGGGAGACCCAGTACTTC
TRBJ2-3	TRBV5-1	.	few	CASSPLQDTQYF	TGCGCCAGCAGCCCCCTCCAGGATACGCAGTATTTT
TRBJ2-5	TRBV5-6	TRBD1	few	CASSYTTGAALQETQYF	TGTGCCAGCAGCTACACTACAGGGGCAGCTCTCCAAGAGACCCAGTACTTC
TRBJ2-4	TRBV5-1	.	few	CASSRTVNENIQYF	TGCGCCAGCAGCAGGACAGTAAATGAGAACATTCAGTACTTC
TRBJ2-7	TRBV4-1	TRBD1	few	CASSQVGRGPREQYF	TGCGCCAGCAGCCAAGTAGGCAGGGGGCCTCGGGAGCAGTACTTC
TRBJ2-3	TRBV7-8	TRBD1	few	CASSLDRGSTDTQYF	TGTGCCAGCAGCTTAGACAGGGGGAGCACAGATACGCAGTATTTT
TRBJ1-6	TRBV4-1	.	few	CASSQRQGYSPLHF	TGCGCCAGCAGCCAACGTCAGGGGTATTCACCCCTCCACTTT
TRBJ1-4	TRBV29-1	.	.	CSVEDRRPSEKLFF	TGCAGCGTTGAAGATCGCAGGCCGTCTGAAAAACTGTTTTTT
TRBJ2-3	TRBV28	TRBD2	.	CASSSPGERGRTDTQYF	TGTGCCAGCAGTTCCCCCGGGGAGCGGGGACGCACAGATACGCAGTATTTT
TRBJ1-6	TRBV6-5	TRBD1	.	CASSRDRGNSPLHF	TGTGCCAGCAGTCGAGACAGGGGAAATTCACCCCTCCACTTT
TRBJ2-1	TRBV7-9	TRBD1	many	CASSWTGLFDEQFF	TGTGCCAGCAGCTGGACAGGGTTGTTTGATGAGCAGTTCTTC
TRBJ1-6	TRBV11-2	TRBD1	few	CASSPGTGSSYNSPLHF	TGTGCCAGCAGCCCTGGGACAGGGAGCTCCTATAATTCACCCCTCCACTTT
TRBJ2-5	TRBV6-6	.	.	CASSRPGAYQETQYF	TGTGCCAGCAGTCGCCCGGGAGCCTACCAAGAGACCCAGTACTTC
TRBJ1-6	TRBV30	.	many	CAWRGDRSGSPLHF	TGTGCCTGGAGGGGCGACAGGTCAGGCTCACCCCTCCACTTT
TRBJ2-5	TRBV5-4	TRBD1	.	CASSPPPGQQETQYF	TGTGCCAGCAGTCCCCCGCCGGGACAGCAAGAGACCCAGTACTTC
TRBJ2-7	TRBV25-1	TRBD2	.	CASGLAGIYEQYF	TGTGCCAGTGGACTAGCGGGGATTTACGAGCAGTACTTC
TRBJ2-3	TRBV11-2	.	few	CASSLSSTDTQYF	TGTGCCAGCAGCTTATCAAGCACAGATACGCAGTATTTT
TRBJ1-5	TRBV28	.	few	CASSSAGVQPQHF	TGTGCCAGCAGTTCCGCGGGGGTACAGCCCCAGCATTTT
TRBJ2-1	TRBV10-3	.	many	CAISESLTGHGFF	TGTGCCATCAGTGAGTCTTTGACGGGACACGGGTTCTTC
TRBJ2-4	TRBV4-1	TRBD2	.	CASSQVGGAKNIQYF	TGCGCCAGCAGCCAAGTGGGAGGGGCCAAAAACATTCAGTACTTC
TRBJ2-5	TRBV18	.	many	CASSPGVSETQYF	TGTGCCAGCTCACCAGGAGTTTCGGAGACCCAGTACTTC
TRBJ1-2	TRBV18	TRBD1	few	CASSPDRGANTF	TGTGCCAGCTCTCCCGACAGGGGGGCCAACACCTTC
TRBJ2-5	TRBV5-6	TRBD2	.	CASSDSGLGEETQYF	TGTGCCAGCAGCGATTCGGGACTAGGGGAGGAGACCCAGTACTTC